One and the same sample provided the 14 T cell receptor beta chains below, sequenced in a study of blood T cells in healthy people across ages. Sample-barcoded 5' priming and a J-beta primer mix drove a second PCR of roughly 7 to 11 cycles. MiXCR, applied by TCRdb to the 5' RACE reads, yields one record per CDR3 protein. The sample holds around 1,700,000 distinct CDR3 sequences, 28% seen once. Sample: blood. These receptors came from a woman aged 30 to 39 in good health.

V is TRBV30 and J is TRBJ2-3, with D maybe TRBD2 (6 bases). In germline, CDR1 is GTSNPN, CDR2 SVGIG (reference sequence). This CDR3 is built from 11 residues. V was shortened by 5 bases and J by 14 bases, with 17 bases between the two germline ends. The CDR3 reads CAWGRQGAPYF. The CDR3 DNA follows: TGTGCCTGGGGGAGGCAGGGTGCACCGTATTTT. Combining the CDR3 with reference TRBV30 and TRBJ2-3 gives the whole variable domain SQTIHQWPATLVQPVGSPLSLECTVEGTSNPNLYWYRQAAGRGLQLLFYSVGIGQISSEVPQNLSASRPQDRQFILSSKKLLLSDSGFYLCAWGRQGAPYFGPGTRLTVL.

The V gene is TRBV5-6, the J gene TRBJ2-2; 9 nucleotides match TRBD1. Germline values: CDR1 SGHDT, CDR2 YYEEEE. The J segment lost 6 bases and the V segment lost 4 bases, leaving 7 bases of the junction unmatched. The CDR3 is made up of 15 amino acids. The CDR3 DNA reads TGTGCCAGCAGCGCCGGGACAGGGTGGTCCGGGGAGCTGTTTTTT. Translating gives CASSAGTGWSGELFF.

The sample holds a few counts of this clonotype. The CDR3 spells CASSTGTNEQYF. The CDR3 DNA reads as TGTGCCAGCAGTACCGGGACGAACGAGCAGTACTTC. The chain employs TRBV27 and TRBJ2-7, with D possibly called TRBD1 or TRBD2 (5 bases each). Trimming took off 5 bases at V and 5 bases at J, with 10 bases between the two ends. Per the germline V gene, CDR1 is MNHEY and CDR2 is SMNVEV (reference sequence). The CDR3 is made up of 12 amino acids.

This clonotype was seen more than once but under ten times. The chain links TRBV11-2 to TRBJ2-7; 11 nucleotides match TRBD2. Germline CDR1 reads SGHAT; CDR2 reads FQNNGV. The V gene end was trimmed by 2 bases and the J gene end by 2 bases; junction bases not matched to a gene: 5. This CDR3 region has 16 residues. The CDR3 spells CASSLRLTSGAYEQYF. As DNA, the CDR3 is TGTGCCAGCAGCTTACGTTTGACTAGCGGGGCCTACGAGCAGTACTTC.

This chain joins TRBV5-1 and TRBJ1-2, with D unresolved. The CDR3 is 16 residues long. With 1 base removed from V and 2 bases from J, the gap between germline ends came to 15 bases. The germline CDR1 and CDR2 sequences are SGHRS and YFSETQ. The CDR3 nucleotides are TGCGCCAGCAGCTTGTTATTGGTCCGATTGAACTATGGCTACACCTTC. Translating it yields CASSLLLVRLNYGYTF.

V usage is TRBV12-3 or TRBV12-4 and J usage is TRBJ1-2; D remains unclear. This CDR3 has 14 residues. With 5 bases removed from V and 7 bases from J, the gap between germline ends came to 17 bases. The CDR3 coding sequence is TGTGCCAGCAGTCCATCGATCAGAAGGGCTGGCTACACCTTC. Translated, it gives CASSPSIRRAGYTF.

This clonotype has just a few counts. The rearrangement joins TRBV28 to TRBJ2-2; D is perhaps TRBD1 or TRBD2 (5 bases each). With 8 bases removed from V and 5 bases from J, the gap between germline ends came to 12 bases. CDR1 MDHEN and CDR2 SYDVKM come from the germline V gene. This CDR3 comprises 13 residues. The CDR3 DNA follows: TGTGCCAGCCGGGGCTTCGCGACCGGGGAGCTGTTTTTT. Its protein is CASRGFATGELFF.

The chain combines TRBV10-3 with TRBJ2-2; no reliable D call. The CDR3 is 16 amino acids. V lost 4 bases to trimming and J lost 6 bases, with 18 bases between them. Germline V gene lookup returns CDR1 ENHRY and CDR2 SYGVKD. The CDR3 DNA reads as TGTGCCATCAGTGTTCGCTTGATGCCCACCGCCGGGGAGCTGTTTTTT. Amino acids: CAISVRLMPTAGELFF.

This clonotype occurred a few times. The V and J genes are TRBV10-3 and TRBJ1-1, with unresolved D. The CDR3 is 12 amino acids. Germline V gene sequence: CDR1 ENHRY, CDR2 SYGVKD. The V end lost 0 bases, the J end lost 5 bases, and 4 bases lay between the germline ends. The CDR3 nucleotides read TGTGCCATCAGTGAGTCGAAGACTGAAGCTTTCTTT. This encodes CAISESKTEAFF.

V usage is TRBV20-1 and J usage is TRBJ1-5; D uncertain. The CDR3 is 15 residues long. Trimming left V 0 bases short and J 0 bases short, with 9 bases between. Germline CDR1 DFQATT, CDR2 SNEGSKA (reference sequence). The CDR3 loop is CSARDRVLSNQPQHF. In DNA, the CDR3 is TGCAGTGCTAGAGACCGGGTCCTTAGCAATCAGCCCCAGCATTTT.

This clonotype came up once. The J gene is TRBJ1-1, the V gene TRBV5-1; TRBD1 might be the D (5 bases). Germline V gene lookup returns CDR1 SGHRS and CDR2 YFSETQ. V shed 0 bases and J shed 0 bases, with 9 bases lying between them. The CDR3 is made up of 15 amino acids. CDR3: CASSLDLGLNTEAFF. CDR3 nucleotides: TGCGCCAGCAGCTTGGATCTGGGGCTGAACACTGAAGCTTTCTTT. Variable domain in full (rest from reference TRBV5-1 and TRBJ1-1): KAGVTQTPRYLIKTRGQQVTLSCSPISGHRSVSWYQQTPGQGLQFLFEYFSETQRNKGNFPGRFSGRQFSNSRSEMNVSTLELGDSALYLCASSLDLGLNTEAFFGQGTRLTVV.

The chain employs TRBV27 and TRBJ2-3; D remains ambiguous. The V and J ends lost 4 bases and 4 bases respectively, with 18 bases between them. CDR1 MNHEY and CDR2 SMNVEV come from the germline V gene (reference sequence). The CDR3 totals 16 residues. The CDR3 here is CASSSTRQPSADTQYF. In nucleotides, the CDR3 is TGTGCCAGCAGTTCAACCAGACAACCCAGCGCAGATACGCAGTATTTT.

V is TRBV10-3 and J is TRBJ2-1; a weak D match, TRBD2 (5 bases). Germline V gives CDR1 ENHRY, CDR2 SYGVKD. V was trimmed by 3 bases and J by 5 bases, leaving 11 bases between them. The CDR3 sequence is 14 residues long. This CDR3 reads CAISDEGFNNEQFF. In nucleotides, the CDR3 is TGTGCCATCAGTGATGAGGGATTCAACAATGAGCAGTTCTTC.

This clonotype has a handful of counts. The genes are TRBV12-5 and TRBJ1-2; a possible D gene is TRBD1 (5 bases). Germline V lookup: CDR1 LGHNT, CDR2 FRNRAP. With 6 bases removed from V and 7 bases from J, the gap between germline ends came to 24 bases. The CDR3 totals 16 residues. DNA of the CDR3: TGTGCTAGTGGGGAACCGGTACAGGCCGCTCGCCGTGGCTACACCTTC. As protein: CASGEPVQAARRGYTF.